This T cell receptor beta chain was identified in a study of blood T cells in healthy people across ages (dated by TCRdb to about 2015). Broadly, across the study: In model experiments, template switching captured about one uniquely barcoded TCR beta cDNA molecule for every two T cells. Donors of different ages were randomly distributed across sequencing lanes to avoid experimental bias. Four age groups were formed from the donors: young (average approximately 15 years), middle-aged (approximately 40), aged (roughly 56) and long-lived (around 82). The study measured age-related changes in TCR beta repertoire diversity using deep sequencing normalized with unique cDNA molecular identifiers. Two additional independent replicas of 1 million unique cDNA reads from the same blood draw were analyzed for two donors (one aged 18 to 30 and one aged 80 or older).

Paper-wide results and their limitations: Estimates of total diversity from one million sequenced T cells were regarded as lower bounds and underestimates. Since profiling was done on bulk unsorted PBMCs, naive and antigen-experienced compartments could not be conclusively compared. Compared with the aged group, the long-lived group had more naive CD4+ T cells, fewer expanded clones and increased TCR diversity, a pattern suggesting age selection. As age increased, observed TCR beta diversity per million T cells dropped in a roughly linear way, and a significant reduction was already evident by age about 40. Donor CMV infection status was unknown, potentially confounding age-related changes in expanded clonotypes. Observed TCR beta diversity correlated strongly with the percentage of naive T cells measured by flow cytometry.

Systemically healthy Caucasian individuals from Russia, some 38 in total and aged about 6 to 100 years, were included as donors. Around 10 milliliters of peripheral blood were collected from each donor into EDTA-treated Vacutainer tubes. PBMCs were isolated by Ficoll-Paque density-gradient centrifugation, with at least 7 million obtained per sample. Trizol reagent was used to extract total RNA from PBMCs, with at least 5 micrograms per sample. The percentages of naive CD45RAhigh/CD27high T cells were determined by flow cytometry on a PBMC aliquot from every donor. Concerning this clonotype itself: It has no known antigen specificity. Per-base qualities were not stored, and no clone one base away is much larger.

Library construction relied on 5' RACE. TCRdb names Illumina HiSeq 2500 as the instrument used. A second PCR of 7 to 11 cycles was performed with a sample-barcoded 5' primer and a J-beta primer mix. Each TCR beta cDNA molecule received a unique molecular identifier from a template-switch 5' adaptor carrying 12 random nucleotides. Each sample yielded at least 2.5 million CDR3-containing paired-end reads. First-strand cDNA synthesis was performed from all RNA using the Mint cDNA synthesis kit, with priming by a TRBC-specific oligonucleotide. Following uracil-DNA glycosylase treatment, all cDNA underwent a first 18-cycle PCR with the universal primers M1SS and BC2_uni_R. Concerning the study's data processing: For normalization, 1 million high-quality reads were randomly selected from each sample, with every read carrying a distinct molecular identifier. Instead of being binned into consensus sequences, reads that shared molecular identifiers were thrown out. CDR3 identification, clonotype clustering and error correction used MiTCR with a Q25 quality threshold and the strictest error-elimination algorithm. A nonparametric unseen species model with Euler transformation was used to estimate lower-bound total TCR beta diversity. TCRdb took the public reads, trimmed them with fastp at Q25, ran MiXCR for clone calling and kept in-frame beta chains. Here each entry gathers all rows of one CDR3 protein and keeps the most common genes and DNA. These V and J calls derive from TCRdb rather than the authors' analysis. For this sample the table gives around 1.5 million distinct CDR3 sequences, of which 30% to 35% were detected only once. Approximately 10% of the sample lies in the top ten.

The specimen sequenced was blood. The receptor was isolated from a woman aged 25 to 45 in good health.

The DNA reads as follows: TGTGCCAGCAGCCTAACAGGACAGGGCACGGTGCGTGGCTACACCTTC. Its translation is CASSLTGQGTVRGYTF. The chain is assembled from TRBV11-2 and TRBJ1-2; TRBD1 matches 8 bases in the middle. Reading the germline V gene gives CDR1 SGHAT and CDR2 FQNNGV. V has 5 bases trimmed and J has 7 bases trimmed; junction bases matching no gene number 15. CDR3 length: 16 amino acids, cysteine to phenylalanine. CDR3 DNA is the only sequence kept; it has 48 bases, read in frame from the first base.